These 22 T cell receptor beta chains were all obtained from the same sample, sequenced in a study of sequential checkpoint blockade in melanoma. Generated by immunoSEQ multiplex PCR, the TCRdb table keeps only in-frame clones and is missing some. The data hold about 37,000 clones, with under 35% observed a single time. The treatment is: randomized to nivolumab then ipilimumab (arm A) or the reverse (arm B). Sequencing was performed on tumor tissue (inferred from file names), taken from a patient given nivolumab and ipilimumab in sequence. All receptors come from a human donor with melanoma.

This clone was recorded at least ten times. This rearrangement joins TRBV11-3 to TRBJ1-2; a weak D match, TRBD1 (5 bases). CDR3 size: 14 residues. With 4 bases removed from V and 4 bases from J, the gap between germline ends came to 13 bases. Germline CDR1 and CDR2: SGHNT and YENEEA. This chain's CDR3 is CASSSRDGRYGYTF. The CDR3 nucleotides read TGTGCCAGCAGCTCTAGGGACGGCCGCTATGGCTACACCTTC.

This clone was observed many times. The rearrangement uses TRBV4-1 and TRBJ1-6, with D tentatively TRBD1 (6 bases). The V end lost 2 bases, the J end lost 7 bases, and 15 bases lay between the germline ends. The CDR3 spans 16 residues. From germline, CDR1 is MGHRA and CDR2 YSYEKL. CDR3 DNA sequence: TGCGCCAGCAGCCAATCGGGGGCAGAGGGGAATTCACCCCTCCACTTT. As protein: CASSQSGAEGNSPLHF.

A few counts support this clone. V gene TRBV11-3 combines with J gene TRBJ2-3; 10 bases line up with TRBD2. The CDR3 totals 16 residues. J was trimmed by 4 bases and V by 1 base; bases with no gene match: 5. The germline gives CDR1 SGHNT, CDR2 YENEEA. Here the CDR3 reads CASSLGSGLAADTQYF. The CDR3 bases are TGTGCCAGCAGCTTAGGGTCTGGACTAGCGGCAGATACGCAGTATTTT.

This clone was counted a few times. The chain carries TRBV6-8 and TRBJ1-2, with a possible D match to TRBD1 (5 bases). Trimming removed 5 bases from V and 0 bases from J, with 13 bases in between. The CDR3 spans 15 residues. The germline CDR1 and CDR2 sequences are MNHGY and SAAAGT. CDR3 sequence: CASSTRGRANYGYTF. The CDR3 region has the DNA TGTGCCAGCAGTACAAGGGGCAGAGCTAACTATGGCTACACCTTC.

This clone was seen only a few times. The rearrangement links TRBV6-8 to TRBJ2-2; D is perhaps TRBD1 (6 bases). Germline lookup yields CDR1 MNHGY and CDR2 SAAAGT. This CDR3 contains 13 residues. Trimming took 7 bases from V and 5 from J, leaving 11 bases between them. The CDR3 reads CASMGAGTGELFF. The CDR3 DNA reads TGTGCCAGCATGGGGGCAGGAACCGGGGAGCTGTTTTTT.

This chain uses TRBV2 with TRBJ2-5, with 10 positions matching TRBD1. The junction had 15 bases not matched to a gene; V was cut back by 6 bases and J by 5 bases. From germline, CDR1 is SNHLY and CDR2 FYNNEI. The length of the CDR3 is 17 residues. This chain's CDR3 is CASSFADRGLLGETQYF. DNA for the CDR3: TGTGCCAGCAGCTTCGCTGACAGGGGGCTGTTAGGGGAGACCCAGTACTTC.

This clone came up a few times. J is TRBJ2-7 and V is TRBV6-8; 7 bases align to TRBD1. Per germline, CDR1 MNHGY and CDR2 SAAAGT. Trimming at V came to 0 bases and at J to 3 bases, leaving 2 bases not matched to a gene. The CDR3 totals 14 residues. The CDR3 spells CASSYSRGHYEQYF. CDR3 DNA: TGTGCCAGCAGTTACTCTAGGGGGCACTACGAGCAGTACTTC.

This chain connects TRBV28 to TRBJ1-1, with D hard to call. The germline V gene has CDR1 MDHEN and CDR2 SYDVKM. Trimming stripped 2 bases from V and 4 bases from J, with 11 bases between. The CDR3 has 14 amino acids. The chain's CDR3 is CASSLGPGTTEAFF. The CDR3 coding sequence is TGTGCCAGCAGTTTAGGCCCTGGAACCACTGAAGCTTTCTTT.

The chain uses TRBV6-8 and TRBJ1-2; D remains unclear. Germline V gives CDR1 MNHGY, CDR2 SAAAGT. The CDR3 consists of 14 residues. With 3 bases removed from V and 4 bases from J, the gap between germline ends came to 12 bases. The CDR3 DNA is TGTGCCAGCAGTTATACCTCAGCCACCTATGGCTACACCTTC. Translation: CASSYTSATYGYTF.

The chain carries TRBV10-3 and TRBJ2-7; D might be TRBD1 (5 bases). Trimming removed 0 bases at V and 5 bases at J, with 5 bases between. The germline V gene has CDR1 ENHRY and CDR2 SYGVKD. CDR3 size: 12 residues. The CDR3 bases are TGTGCCATCAGTGAGTCAGGGGACGAGCAGTACTTC. Encoded protein: CAISESGDEQYF.

V gene TRBV28 combines with J gene TRBJ1-2; D not resolved. V shed 5 bases and J shed 8 bases, with 27 bases lying between them. In germline, CDR1 is MDHEN, CDR2 SYDVKM. The CDR3 has 17 residues. CDR3 bases: TGTGCCAGCAGTGGATCCGGGCGTTCTTACTTCCGTGGGGGCTACACCTTC. Amino acid sequence: CASSGSGRSYFRGGYTF.

The chain combines TRBV29-1 with TRBJ2-7, with 7 bases lining up with TRBD1. The length of the CDR3 is 12 residues. The J segment lost 2 bases and the V segment lost 5 bases, leaving 3 bases of the junction unmatched. From germline, CDR1 is SQVTM and CDR2 ANQGSEA. The CDR3 reads CSVRDRAYEQYF. CDR3 nucleotide sequence: TGCAGCGTTCGGGACAGAGCCTACGAGCAGTACTTC.

A few counts support this clone. The chain has TRBV9 and TRBJ1-1; 9 nucleotides agree with TRBD1. The V segment lost 6 bases and the J segment 5 bases; nucleotides outside the gene matches: 8. The germline CDR1 and CDR2 sequences are SGDLS and YYNGEE. The CDR3 runs 14 residues. CDR3: CASNLQGARTEAFF. The CDR3 DNA is TGTGCCAGCAATCTACAGGGGGCAAGGACTGAAGCTTTCTTT.

This chain connects TRBV28 to TRBJ1-5; D is unclear. In germline, CDR1 is MDHEN, CDR2 SYDVKM. V lost 1 base and J 6 bases, leaving 10 bases between the germline ends. The CDR3 contains 14 residues. CDR3 residues: CASSLSVQSQPQHF. Here the CDR3 DNA reads TGTGCCAGCAGTTTATCGGTCCAGAGTCAGCCCCAGCATTTT.

The J gene is TRBJ2-1, the V gene TRBV10-1; TRBD2 matches 7 bases. CDR1 and CDR2 (germline): WNHNN, SYGVQD (reference sequence). After removal of 6 bases from V and 6 bases from J, the junction contained 11 bases not matched to a gene. This CDR3 has 15 residues. The CDR3 DNA follows: TGCGCCAGCAGCGGAACTAGCGTAGCGGGCAATGAGCAGTTCTTC. Its protein product is CASSGTSVAGNEQFF.

The CDR3 bases are TGTGCCGGAGGGGGCATAACTAGCACAGATACGCAGTATTTT. Protein product: CAGGGITSTDTQYF. The chain employs TRBV30 and TRBJ2-3; possibly TRBD1 for D (7 bases). Trimming took off 8 bases at V and 0 bases at J, with 15 bases between the two ends. This CDR3 spans 14 amino acids. Per germline, CDR1 GTSNPN and CDR2 SVGIG (reference sequence).

This clone was seen many times. The rearrangement links TRBV6-8 to TRBJ2-3, with D unresolved. Germline loops: CDR1 MNHGY, CDR2 SAAAGT. The CDR3 length is 13 residues. V was cut by 11 bases and J by 3 bases, with 15 bases left in between. The CDR3 DNA reads as TGTGCCCCGGCCAGAGAGTTTACAGATACGCAGTATTTT. Translating it yields CAPAREFTDTQYF.

The rearrangement uses TRBV19 and TRBJ2-6, with D possibly being TRBD1 or TRBD2 (5 bases each). The CDR3 runs 17 residues. CDR1 is LNHDA and CDR2 is SQIVND in the germline V gene (reference sequence). Trimming took 3 bases from V and 4 from J, leaving 16 bases between them. Here the CDR3 DNA reads TGTGCCAGTAGTATGAGGGGTTACGAGAGCGGGGCCAACGTCCTGACTTTC. Protein: CASSMRGYESGANVLTF.

This chain links TRBV29-1 with TRBJ2-5; 11 nucleotides align to TRBD1. CDR3 size: 13 residues. The V and J ends lost 6 bases and 9 bases, in that order; junction bases with no gene match: 9. Germline assignment: CDR1 SQVTM and CDR2 ANQGSEA. In nucleotides, the CDR3 is TGCAGCGTAGCGGGACAGGGGGGGGATGCCCAGTACTTC. Translation gives CSVAGQGGDAQYF.

This clone has only a few counts. The J gene is TRBJ2-7, the V gene TRBV7-1, with a weak D call TRBD1 (5 bases). TRBV7-1 qualifies as an ORF whose function is uncertain. Trimming stripped 4 bases from V and 7 bases from J, with 14 bases between. The CDR3 runs to 13 residues. CDR3 protein: CASSFQGVGEQYF. Written as DNA, the CDR3 is TGTGCCAGCAGCTTCCAAGGGGTCGGGGAGCAGTACTTC.

The rearrangement uses TRBV25-1 and TRBJ1-5, with a weak D call TRBD1 (5 bases). Trimming pared 2 bases from V and 1 base from J, leaving 9 bases between. The CDR3 is 15 amino acids. Germline CDR1 is MGHDK and CDR2 is SYGVNS. CDR3 sequence: CASSESGGSNQPQHF. The CDR3 nucleotides are TGTGCCAGCAGTGAAAGCGGGGGGAGCAATCAGCCCCAGCATTTT.

This clone was seen at least ten times. The rearrangement uses TRBV11-3 and TRBJ1-4; 9 positions match TRBD1. The germline gives CDR1 SGHNT, CDR2 YENEEA. CDR3 length equals 14 residues. Trimming cost V 6 bases and J 8 bases; bases outside gene matches: 7. The CDR3 bases are TGTGCCAGCAGGGAGGGACAGGGTCGGGAAAAACTGTTTTTT. Translated, it gives CASREGQGREKLFF.